This T cell receptor (beta chain) came from a study of cytomegalovirus exposure and HLA in healthy donors. This CDR3 has 13 residues. Germline loops: CDR1 SGHVS, CDR2 FNYEAQ. V lost 2 bases and J lost 0, with 4 bases in between. Researchers ran the PCR with 60 Vbeta and 13 Jbeta primers. The data were produced by immunoSEQ multiplex PCR, yet TCRdb's version contains in-frame clones alone and is incomplete. This table holds some 100,000 clones, 75% to 85% found once. This receptor was taken from a male donor in good health and CMV-seropositive. The material sequenced was PBMCs. The chain couples TRBV7-6 to TRBJ1-1; no clear D gene. The DNA for the CDR3 is TGTGCCAGCAGCTTATTAGTGAACACTGAAGCTTTCTTT. It specifies CASSLLVNTEAFF.